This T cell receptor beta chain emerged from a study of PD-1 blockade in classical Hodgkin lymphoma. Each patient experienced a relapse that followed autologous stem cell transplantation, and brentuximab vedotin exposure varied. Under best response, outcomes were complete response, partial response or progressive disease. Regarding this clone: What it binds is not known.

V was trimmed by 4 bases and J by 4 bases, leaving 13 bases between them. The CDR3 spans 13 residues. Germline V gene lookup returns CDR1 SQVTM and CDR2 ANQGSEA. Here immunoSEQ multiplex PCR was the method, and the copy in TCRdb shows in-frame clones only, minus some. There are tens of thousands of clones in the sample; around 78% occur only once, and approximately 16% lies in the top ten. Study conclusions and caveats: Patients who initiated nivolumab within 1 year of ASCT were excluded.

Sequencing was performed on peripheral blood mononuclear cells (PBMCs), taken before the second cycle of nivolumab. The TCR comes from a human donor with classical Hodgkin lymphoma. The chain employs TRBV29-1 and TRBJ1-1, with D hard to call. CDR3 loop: CSVAKGSSTEAFF. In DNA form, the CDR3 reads TGCAGCGTTGCAAAGGGTAGTAGCACTGAAGCTTTCTTT.